This is a list of T cell receptor beta chains from one sample in a study of T cell changes during pregnancy in multiple sclerosis. Clones were sequenced by immunoSEQ multiplex PCR, and TCRdb holds only the in-frame ones, with some missing. The sample has tens of thousands of clones; about 96% are singletons. The specimen was CD8+ T cells from peripheral blood mononuclear cells, collected after pregnancy. The receptors were sampled from a female donor with multiple sclerosis, enrolled in a pregnancy study. CDR3s include the opening cysteine and the closing phenylalanine or tryptophan. Each record gives: V gene, J gene, CDR3 protein.

>TRBV27|TRBJ2-7
CASSLFAGGYEQYF
>TRBV15|TRBJ2-1
CATSRVGQGLTPEFF
>TRBV19|TRBJ2-3
CASMENFGTDTQYF
>TRBV5-1|TRBJ2-7
CASSVEAGATYEQYF
>TRBV6-6|TRBJ1-5
CASSRTGTGGEPQHF
>TRBV4-1|TRBJ1-5
CASSLDRGNQPQHF
>TRBV30|TRBJ2-7
CAWSLGTGGAGVHEQYF
>TRBV14|TRBJ1-2
CASSPGGYGYTF
>TRBV29-1|TRBJ2-1
CSVATGMSANEQFF
>TRBV5-1|TRBJ2-5
CASSLSYPQETQYF